These T cell receptor beta chains were read from a single sample in a study of T cell changes during pregnancy in multiple sclerosis. Clones were read by immunoSEQ multiplex PCR, and TCRdb kept only the in-frame ones, dropping some. The sample gives approximately 30,000 clones, 90% of which show up once; approximately 12% is in the top ten. Sequences were derived from CD8+ T cells from peripheral blood mononuclear cells, sampled before pregnancy. The origin of the receptors is a female donor with multiple sclerosis, enrolled in a pregnancy study. The CDR3 runs from the conserved cysteine through the conserved F or W. A D gene is named only where the DNA matches it firmly. Clone size is given for some rows only: seen once, a few or many times, or a class if the clone is expanded.

size: -; V: TRBV10-2; J: TRBJ2-5; D: -; DNA: TGCGCCAGCAGTGAGTCAAGGACTCCCGGGGAGACCCAGTACTTC; CDR3: CASSESRTPGETQYF
size: -; V: TRBV11-2; J: TRBJ1-1; D: -; DNA: TGTGCCAGCAGCATTGCGCGGGGCGAAGCTTTCTTT; CDR3: CASSIARGEAFF
size: -; V: TRBV5-6; J: TRBJ1-1; D: -; DNA: TGTGCCAGCAGCTATGAAGGGAGAACTGAAGCTTTCTTT; CDR3: CASSYEGRTEAFF
size: once; V: TRBV27; J: TRBJ1-2; D: TRBD1; DNA: TGTGCCAGCAGTTTCGGCAGGGGGAAGGGCTACACCTTC; CDR3: CASSFGRGKGYTF
size: once; V: TRBV4-3; J: TRBJ2-4; D: -; DNA: TGCGCCAGCAGCCAAGTTCAGGGGACGGCCAAAAACATTCAGTACTTC; CDR3: CASSQVQGTAKNIQYF
size: few; V: TRBV19; J: TRBJ2-1; D: TRBD1; DNA: TGTGCCAGTAGTGGAACAGGGGACGAGCAGTTCTTC; CDR3: CASSGTGDEQFF
size: -; V: TRBV27; J: TRBJ2-2; D: -; DNA: TGTGCCAGCACCGGCAGGGTAAATACCGGGGAGCTGTTTTTT; CDR3: CASTGRVNTGELFF
size: -; V: TRBV5-4; J: TRBJ2-1; D: -; DNA: TGTGCCAGCAGCTTGAGCGGACAGACGTTCTTC; CDR3: CASSLSGQTFF
size: -; V: TRBV7-9; J: TRBJ2-5; D: TRBD2; DNA: TGTGCCAGCAGCTTCCCCCCCCGAAGCGGGGGGGAGACCCAGTACTTC; CDR3: CASSFPPRSGGETQYF
size: -; V: TRBV27; J: TRBJ2-7; D: -; DNA: TGTGCCAGCAGTCCGACAGGGGAGGGCTACGAGCAGTACTTC; CDR3: CASSPTGEGYEQYF